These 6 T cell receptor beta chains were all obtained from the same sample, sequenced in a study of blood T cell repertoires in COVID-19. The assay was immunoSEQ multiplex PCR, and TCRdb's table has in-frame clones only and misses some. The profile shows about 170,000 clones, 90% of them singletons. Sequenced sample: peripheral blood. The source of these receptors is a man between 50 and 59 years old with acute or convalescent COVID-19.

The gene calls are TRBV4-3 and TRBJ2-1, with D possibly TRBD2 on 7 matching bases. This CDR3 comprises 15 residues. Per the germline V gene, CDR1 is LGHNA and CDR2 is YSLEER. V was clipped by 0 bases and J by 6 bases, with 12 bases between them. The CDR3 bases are TGCGCCAGCAGCCAAGATGGGGGAGGGGGCAATGAGCAGTTCTTC. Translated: CASSQDGGGGNEQFF.

Here the CDR3 DNA reads TGTGCCAGCAGTCAGGGAGGGGCTGCTGGAAACACCATATATTTT. Translation gives CASSQGGAAGNTIYF. The rearrangement joins TRBV28 to TRBJ1-3; possibly TRBD1 for D (5 bases). There are 15 residues in the CDR3. V gave up 5 bases and J gave up 2 bases, with 13 bases separating them. The V gene's germline CDR1 is MDHEN and CDR2 SYDVKM. The entire variable domain, with the rest obtained from reference TRBV28 and TRBJ1-3, is as follows: DVKVTQSSRYLVKRTGEKVFLECVQDMDHENMFWYRQDPGLGLRLIYFSYDVKMKEKGDIPEGYSVSREKKERFSLILESASTNQTSMYLCASSQGGAAGNTIYFGEGSWLTVV.

DNA of the CDR3: TGTGCCTGGAGTGTAGGGCTAGCGGGATTCAATACGCAGTATTTT. The encoded protein is CAWSVGLAGFNTQYF. The chain joins TRBV30 to TRBJ2-3; 9 nucleotides agree with TRBD2. With 0 bases clipped from V and 7 bases from J, the junction kept 8 bases outside the gene matches. Germline CDR1 reads GTSNPN; CDR2 reads SVGIG (reference sequence). The CDR3 is 15 amino acids.

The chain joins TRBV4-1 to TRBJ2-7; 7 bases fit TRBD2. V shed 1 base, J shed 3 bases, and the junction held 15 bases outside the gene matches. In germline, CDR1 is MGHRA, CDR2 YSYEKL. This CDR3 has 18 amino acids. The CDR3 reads CASSQVPILRGTYYEQYV. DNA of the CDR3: TGCGCCAGCAGCCAAGTCCCTATTTTGCGGGGGACTTACTACGAGCAGTACGTC.

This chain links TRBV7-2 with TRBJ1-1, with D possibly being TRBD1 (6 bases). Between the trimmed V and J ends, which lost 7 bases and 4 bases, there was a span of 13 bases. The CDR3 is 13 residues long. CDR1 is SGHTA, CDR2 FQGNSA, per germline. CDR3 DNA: TGTGCCAGCACCTTGACAGGCGGCACTGAAGCTTTCTTT. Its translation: CASTLTGGTEAFF.

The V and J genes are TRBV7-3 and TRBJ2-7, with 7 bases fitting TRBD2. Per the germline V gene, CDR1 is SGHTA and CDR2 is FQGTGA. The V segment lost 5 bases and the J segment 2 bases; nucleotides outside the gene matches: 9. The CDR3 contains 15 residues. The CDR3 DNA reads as TGTGCCAGCAGCCAGGCGGCGGGAGCTGCCTACGAGCAGTACTTC. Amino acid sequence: CASSQAAGAAYEQYF.